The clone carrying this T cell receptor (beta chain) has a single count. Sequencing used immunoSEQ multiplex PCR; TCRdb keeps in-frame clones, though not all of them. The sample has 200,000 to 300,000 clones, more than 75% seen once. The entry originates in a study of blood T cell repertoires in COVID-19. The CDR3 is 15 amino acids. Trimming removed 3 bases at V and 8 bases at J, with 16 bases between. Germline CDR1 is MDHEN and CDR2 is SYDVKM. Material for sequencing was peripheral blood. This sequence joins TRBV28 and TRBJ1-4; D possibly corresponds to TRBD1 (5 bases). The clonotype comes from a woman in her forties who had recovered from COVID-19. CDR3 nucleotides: TGTGCCAGCAGTTTCCCCAGACAGTTGGGGGAAAAACTGTTTTTT. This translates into CASSFPRQLGEKLFF. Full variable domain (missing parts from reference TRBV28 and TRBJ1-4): DVKVTQSSRYLVKRTGEKVFLECVQDMDHENMFWYRQDPGLGLRLIYFSYDVKMKEKGDIPEGYSVSREKKERFSLILESASTNQTSMYLCASSFPRQLGEKLFFGSGTQLSVL.